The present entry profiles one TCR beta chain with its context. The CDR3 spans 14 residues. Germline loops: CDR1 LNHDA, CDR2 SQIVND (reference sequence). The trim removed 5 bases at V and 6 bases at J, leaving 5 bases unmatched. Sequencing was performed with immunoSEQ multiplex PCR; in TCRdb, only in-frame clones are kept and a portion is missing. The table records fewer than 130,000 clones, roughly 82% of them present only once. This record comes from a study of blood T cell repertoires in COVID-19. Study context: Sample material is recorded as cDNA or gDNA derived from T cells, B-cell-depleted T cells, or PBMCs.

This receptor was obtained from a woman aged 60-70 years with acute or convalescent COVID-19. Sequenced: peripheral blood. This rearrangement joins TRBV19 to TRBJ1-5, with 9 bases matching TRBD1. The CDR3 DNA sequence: TGTGCCAGTAGTTTTACAGGGGGCGCTCAGCCCCAGCATTTT. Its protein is CASSFTGGAQPQHF.